The 18 T cell receptor beta chains in this list originate from one sample, sequenced in a study of early T cells in non-severe SARS-CoV-2 infection. Using its own MiXCR run on the 5' RACE reads, TCRdb lists one record per CDR3 protein. There are about 80,000 distinct CDR3 sequences in the sample; 12% occur only once, and about 2.7% lies in the top ten. The source material was whole blood. These receptors all stem from an adult who was a healthcare worker with PCR-confirmed SARS-CoV-2 infection or an uninfected control (not recorded which).

At least ten counts were recorded for this clonotype. The chain links TRBV5-1 to TRBJ1-1; D gene ambiguous. The ends were cut back, 1 base at V and 1 base at J, with 5 bases in the middle. The CDR3 length is 13 residues. Germline loops: CDR1 SGHRS, CDR2 YFSETQ. The CDR3 sequence: CASSLQWNTEAFF. In nucleotides, the CDR3 is TGCGCCAGCAGCTTGCAGTGGAACACTGAAGCTTTCTTT.

This clonotype showed up just a few times. V and J are TRBV27 and TRBJ2-5, with TRBD2 matching over 12 bases. This CDR3 region has 15 residues. Losses at the gene ends were 4 bases for V and 7 bases for J; bases not matched to a gene: 7. CDR1 and CDR2 (germline): MNHEY, SMNVEV (reference sequence). The CDR3 loop reads CASSSLAGGPGTQYF. Here the CDR3 DNA reads TGTGCCAGCAGTTCCCTAGCGGGAGGGCCAGGGACCCAGTACTTC.

This clonotype was seen at least ten times. The gene calls are TRBV29-1 and TRBJ2-3; TRBD2 might be the D (7 bases). The CDR3 is 13 amino acids. Germline CDR1 is SQVTM and CDR2 is ANQGSEA. With 8 bases removed from V and 2 bases from J, the gap between germline ends came to 14 bases. CDR3 loop: CSLERDNTDTQYF. The DNA for the CDR3 is TGCAGCCTGGAGCGGGACAACACAGATACGCAGTATTTT.

This clonotype was seen repeatedly, ten times or more. The chain couples TRBV5-1 to TRBJ2-3; 12 nucleotides agree with TRBD2. V lost 3 bases and J lost 3; bases outside the gene matches: 8. The germline V gene encodes CDR1 SGHRS and CDR2 YFSETQ. This CDR3 contains 17 residues. The CDR3 DNA sequence: TGCGCCAGCAGCTCCGGACTAGCGGGAAGCAGGACAGATACGCAGTATTTT. The encoded protein is CASSSGLAGSRTDTQYF. The variable domain in full, with the rest retrieved from reference TRBV5-1 and TRBJ2-3, is KAGVTQTPRYLIKTRGQQVTLSCSPISGHRSVSWYQQTPGQGLQFLFEYFSETQRNKGNFPGRFSGRQFSNSRSEMNVSTLELGDSALYLCASSSGLAGSRTDTQYFGPGTRLTVL.

This clonotype was found many times. The V and J genes are TRBV5-1 and TRBJ2-4, with TRBD1 matching over 7 bases. The CDR3 length is 17 residues. Looked up from germline, CDR1 is SGHRS and CDR2 is YFSETQ. V gave up 3 bases and J gave up 3 bases; unmatched junction bases: 12. Written as DNA, the CDR3 is TGCGCCAGCAGCTCGACCCTTCTTGGGGACAGCAAAAACATTCAGTACTTC. Translation gives CASSSTLLGDSKNIQYF.

In this sample, this clonotype turned up a few times. V gene TRBV3-1 combines with J gene TRBJ2-5; D is tentatively TRBD1 or TRBD2 (5 bases each). The CDR3 consists of 13 residues. Germline CDR1 and CDR2: LGHDT and YNNKEL (reference sequence). V lost 8 bases and J 2 bases, leaving 12 bases between the germline ends. The CDR3 coding sequence is TGTGCCAGCTCCGGGGCAACTCAAGAGACCCAGTACTTC. Translating gives CASSGATQETQYF.

The table lists this clonotype with many counts. CDR3 amino acids: CASSPREGNSPLHF. In DNA form, the CDR3 reads TGTGCCAGCAGTCCTAGGGAAGGGAATTCACCCCTCCACTTT. J is TRBJ1-6 and V is TRBV6-5, with D uncertain. The CDR3 runs to 14 residues. V lost 5 bases and J lost 7, with 12 bases in between. Germline CDR1 and CDR2: MNHEY and SVGAGI.

Ten or more counts support this clonotype. At one end the junction does not follow the germline gene, possibly because of a read error. This rearrangement joins TRBV7-7 to TRBJ1-4; the match to TRBD1 covers 7 bases. Germline CDR1 reads SSHAT; CDR2 reads FNYEAQ (reference sequence). The CDR3 spans 17 residues. The DNA for the CDR3 is TGTGCTAGCAGCTTACGAACAGGGGATCCAGAGAGGGAAAAACTGTTTTTT. Residues: CASSLRTGDPEREKLFF.

In this sample, this clonotype turned up a few times. The chain couples TRBV6-6 to TRBJ2-4; no reliable D call. The V gene's germline CDR1 is MNHNY and CDR2 SVGAGI (reference sequence). V gave up 7 bases and J gave up 0 bases, with 16 bases separating them. There are 16 residues in the CDR3. The CDR3 DNA reads as TGTGCCAGCACCGGTCTCGCTAGGCTAGCCAAAAACATTCAGTACTTC. This gives the protein CASTGLARLAKNIQYF.

There are a few counts of this clonotype. The chain has TRBV6-4 and TRBJ2-2; TRBD2 matches at 14 bases. V dropped 11 bases and J dropped 7; count of bases not matched to a gene: 15. The CDR3 has 17 amino acids. Germline V lookup: CDR1 MRHNA, CDR2 SNTAGT. The chain's CDR3 is CASSARLAGGLGGELFF. The CDR3, as DNA: TGTGCCTCCTCGGCCCGACTAGCGGGAGGGCTCGGCGGGGAGCTGTTTTTT.

This clonotype has just a few counts. J is TRBJ2-7 and V is TRBV28; D unclear. The CDR3 contains 12 residues. V lost 7 bases and J 2 bases, leaving 9 bases between the germline ends. The germline CDR1 and CDR2 sequences are MDHEN and SYDVKM. DNA of the CDR3: TGTGCCAGCAACGCGGTCCCCTACGAGCAGTACTTC. Translation gives CASNAVPYEQYF.

The V call is TRBV7-8, the J call TRBJ2-1, with TRBD2 identical over 9 bases. The germline V gene encodes CDR1 SGHVS and CDR2 FQNEAQ. With V trimmed by 1 base and J by 10 bases, 8 bases remained unmatched. The CDR3 runs 15 residues. CDR3 nucleotides: TGTGCCAGCAGCTTAGTGGCGGGGGGGCCGAGAGAGCAGTTCTTC. It encodes CASSLVAGGPREQFF.

This clonotype was observed a few times. The gene calls are TRBV14 and TRBJ2-7; 14 nucleotides align to TRBD2. The junction had 8 bases not matched to a gene; V was cut back by 4 bases and J by 9 bases. This CDR3 spans 15 amino acids. Germline assignment: CDR1 SGHDN and CDR2 FVKESK. CDR3 loop: CASSPGTSGRLGQYF. The CDR3 DNA is TGTGCCAGCAGCCCGGGGACTAGCGGGAGACTGGGGCAGTACTTC.

This clonotype was detected only a few times. The chain links TRBV2 to TRBJ2-3, with TRBD2 identical over 10 bases. Germline V lookup: CDR1 SNHLY, CDR2 FYNNEI. The CDR3 is made up of 17 amino acids. Trimming at V came to 4 bases and at J to 2 bases, leaving 9 bases not matched to a gene. The CDR3 here is CASSGSTLAGITDTQYF. CDR3 nucleotide sequence: TGTGCCAGCAGTGGATCCACACTAGCGGGGATCACAGATACGCAGTATTTT.

Ten or more counts support this clonotype. The CDR3 DNA reads TGTGCCAGCAGTTTTCAGGGTTACACCGGGGAGCTGTTTTTT. Amino acid sequence: CASSFQGYTGELFF. V and J are TRBV28 and TRBJ2-2; D is perhaps TRBD1 (5 bases). The V gene's germline CDR1 is MDHEN and CDR2 SYDVKM. The germline V and J ends were trimmed by 3 bases and 3 bases, with 8 bases remaining between them. This CDR3 has 14 amino acids.

This clonotype showed up just a few times. The chain employs TRBV5-4 and TRBJ2-3; D not resolved. Trimming removed 6 bases from V and 0 bases from J, with 8 bases in between. Looked up from germline, CDR1 is SGHNT and CDR2 is YYREEE (reference sequence). This CDR3 has 13 residues. The CDR3 sequence: CASKPASTDTQYF. The CDR3 bases are TGTGCCAGCAAACCGGCTAGCACAGATACGCAGTATTTT.

This clonotype was counted at least ten times. This chain connects TRBV18 to TRBJ1-6; D not certain. CDR1 and CDR2 from the germline V gene are KGHSH and LQKENI. Trimming removed 2 bases at V and 5 bases at J, with 1 base between. This CDR3 region has 12 residues. The CDR3 DNA reads as TGTGCCAGCTCACCAGATAATTCACCCCTCCACTTT. It translates to CASSPDNSPLHF.

V and J are TRBV7-9 and TRBJ2-5; D might be TRBD2 (6 bases). The CDR3 has 14 amino acids. The V gene's germline CDR1 is SEHNR and CDR2 FQNEAQ (reference sequence). The ends were cut back, 1 base at V and 2 bases at J, with 8 bases in the middle. CDR3 amino acids: CASSLGGGQETQYF. The CDR3, as DNA: TGTGCCAGCAGCTTAGGAGGAGGGCAAGAGACCCAGTACTTC.